This TCR beta chain was profiled in a study of PD-1 blockade in classical Hodgkin lymphoma. After removal of 5 bases from V and 2 bases from J, the junction contained 5 bases not matched to a gene. Germline CDR1 and CDR2: MNHNY and SVGAGI (reference sequence). The length of the CDR3 is 14 residues. Overall study findings and caveats: At baseline, newly diagnosed patients reportedly showed less TCR diversity than healthy donors. What caused the repertoire differences, perhaps disease activity or prior therapy, remains undefined. Later analyses included only patients treated at least 1 year post-ASCT. Baseline diversity in complete responders resembled that of newly diagnosed patients.

About this clone: Its antigen remains unidentified.

Assay: immunoSEQ multiplex PCR; the TCRdb copy retains only in-frame clones and omits some. The sample holds tens of thousands of clones, roughly nine tenths seen once. Time point denoted: cycle 4 day 1 (C4D1), after more than five weeks of nivolumab. All patients experienced relapse after autologous stem cell transplantation, and brentuximab vedotin exposure was variable. This sequence joins TRBV6-6 and TRBJ1-2, with TRBD1 matching over 7 bases. The material sequenced was peripheral blood mononuclear cells (PBMCs), taken before the fourth cycle of nivolumab. The TCR originated in a human donor with classical Hodgkin lymphoma. CDR3 sequence: CASSPRQGNYGYTF. The CDR3, as DNA: TGTGCCAGCAGTCCAAGACAGGGAAACTATGGCTACACCTTC.